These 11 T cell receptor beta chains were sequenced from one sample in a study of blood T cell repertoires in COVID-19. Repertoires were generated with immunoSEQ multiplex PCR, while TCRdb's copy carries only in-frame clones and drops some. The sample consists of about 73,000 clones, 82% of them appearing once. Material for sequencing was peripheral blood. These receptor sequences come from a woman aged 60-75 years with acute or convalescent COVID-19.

CDR3 in amino acids: CASSPPSRPANGGYTF. For the CDR3, the DNA is TGTGCCAGCTCACCACCCTCTAGACCCGCAAACGGTGGCTACACCTTC. This chain connects TRBV18 to TRBJ1-2; D gene unclear. Germline values: CDR1 KGHSH, CDR2 LQKENI. Trimming removed 0 bases at V and 7 bases at J, with 18 bases between. The CDR3 is 16 residues long.

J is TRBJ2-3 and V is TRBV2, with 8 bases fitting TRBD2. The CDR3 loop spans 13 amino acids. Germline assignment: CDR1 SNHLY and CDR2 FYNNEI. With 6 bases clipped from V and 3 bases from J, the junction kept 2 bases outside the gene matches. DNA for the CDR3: TGTGCCAGCAGACTAGCGGAGACAGATACGCAGTATTTT. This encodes CASRLAETDTQYF.

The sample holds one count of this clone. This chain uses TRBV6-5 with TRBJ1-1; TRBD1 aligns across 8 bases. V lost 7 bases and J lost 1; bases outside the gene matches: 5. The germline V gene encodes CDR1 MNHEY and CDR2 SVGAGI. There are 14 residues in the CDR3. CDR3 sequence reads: CASIQDRANTEAFF. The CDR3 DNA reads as TGTGCCAGCATCCAGGACAGGGCGAACACTGAAGCTTTCTTT.

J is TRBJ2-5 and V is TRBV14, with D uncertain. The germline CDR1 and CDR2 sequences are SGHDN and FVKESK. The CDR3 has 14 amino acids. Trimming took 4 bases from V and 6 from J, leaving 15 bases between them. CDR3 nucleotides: TGTGCCAGCAGCCCCAACAACTGGGCGCAGACCCAGTACTTC. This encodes CASSPNNWAQTQYF.

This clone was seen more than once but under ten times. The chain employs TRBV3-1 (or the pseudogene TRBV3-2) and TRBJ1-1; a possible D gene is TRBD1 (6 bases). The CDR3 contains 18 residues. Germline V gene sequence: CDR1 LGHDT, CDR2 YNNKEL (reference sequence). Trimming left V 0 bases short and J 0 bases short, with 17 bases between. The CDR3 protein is CASSQDGIGQLMNTEAFF. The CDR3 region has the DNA TGTGCCAGCAGCCAAGATGGTATCGGACAGCTTATGAACACTGAAGCTTTCTTT.

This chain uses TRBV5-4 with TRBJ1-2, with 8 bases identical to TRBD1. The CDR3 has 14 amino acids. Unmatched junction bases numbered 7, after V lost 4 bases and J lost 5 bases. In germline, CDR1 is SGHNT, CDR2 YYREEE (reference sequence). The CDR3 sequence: CASSTGTGVYGYTF. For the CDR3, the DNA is TGTGCCAGCAGCACCGGGACAGGAGTATATGGCTACACCTTC.

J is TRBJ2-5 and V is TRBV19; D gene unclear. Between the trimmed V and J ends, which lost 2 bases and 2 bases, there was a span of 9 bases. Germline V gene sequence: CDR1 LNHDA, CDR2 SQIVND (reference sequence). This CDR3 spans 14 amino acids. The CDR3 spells CASSITGVQETQYF. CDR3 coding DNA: TGTGCCAGTAGTATAACTGGAGTTCAAGAGACCCAGTACTTC.

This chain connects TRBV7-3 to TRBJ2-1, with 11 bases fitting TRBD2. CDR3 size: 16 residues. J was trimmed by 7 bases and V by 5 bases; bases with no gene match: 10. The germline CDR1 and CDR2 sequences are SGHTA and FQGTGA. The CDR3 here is CASSPGLAGGQNEQFF. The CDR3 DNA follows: TGTGCCAGCAGCCCAGGACTAGCGGGCGGTCAAAATGAGCAGTTCTTC.

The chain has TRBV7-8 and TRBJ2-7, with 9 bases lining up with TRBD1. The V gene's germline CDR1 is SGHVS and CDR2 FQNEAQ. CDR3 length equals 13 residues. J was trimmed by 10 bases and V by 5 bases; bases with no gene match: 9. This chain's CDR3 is CASSPGQGPGQYF. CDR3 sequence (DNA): TGTGCCAGCAGCCCCGGACAGGGGCCCGGCCAGTACTTC.

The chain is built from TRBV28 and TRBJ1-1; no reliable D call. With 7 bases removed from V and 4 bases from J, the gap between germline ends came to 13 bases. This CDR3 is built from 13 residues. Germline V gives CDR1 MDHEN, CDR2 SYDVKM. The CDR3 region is CASNEEFITEAFF. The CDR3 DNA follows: TGTGCCAGCAACGAGGAATTCATCACTGAAGCTTTCTTT.

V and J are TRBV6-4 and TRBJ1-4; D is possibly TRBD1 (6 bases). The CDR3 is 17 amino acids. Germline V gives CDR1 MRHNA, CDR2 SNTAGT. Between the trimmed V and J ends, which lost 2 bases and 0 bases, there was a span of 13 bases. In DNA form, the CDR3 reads TGTGCCAGCAGTGACAACAGGGAGAGGCCAACTAATGAAAAACTGTTTTTT. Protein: CASSDNRERPTNEKLFF.